The 11 T cell receptor beta chains reported below all come from one sample, sequenced in a study of blood T cell repertoires in COVID-19. The protocol was immunoSEQ multiplex PCR, while the TCRdb copy is restricted to in-frame clones and leaves out a portion. The profile shows approximately 75,000 clones, more than 65% of them singletons. Sequences were obtained from peripheral blood. Source of these receptors: a woman between 45 and 60 years old with acute or convalescent COVID-19.

This clone was seen once. V and J are TRBV27 and TRBJ2-1, with TRBD2 matching 7 bases. The CDR3 extends over 17 amino acids. Per the germline V gene, CDR1 is MNHEY and CDR2 is SMNVEV (reference sequence). The ends lost 4 bases at V and 0 bases at J; junction bases unmatched: 9. CDR3 nucleotide sequence: TGTGCCAGCAGTTCTTGGGGGGGGACTACCTCCTACAATGAGCAGTTCTTC. Protein: CASSSWGGTTSYNEQFF.

The chain is built from TRBV5-6 and TRBJ1-6; D call uncertain. V gave up 0 bases and J gave up 11 bases, with 9 bases separating them. CDR1 and CDR2 (germline): SGHDT, YYEEEE. The CDR3 has 13 amino acids. The DNA for the CDR3 is TGTGCCAGCAGCTTGGATCCGGAGACACCCCTCCACTTT. This encodes CASSLDPETPLHF.

The CDR3 coding sequence is TGCAGCGCTGGGGACAGGGGTGGGGAAAAACTGTTTTTT. It codes for CSAGDRGGEKLFF. This chain connects TRBV29-1 to TRBJ1-4; 10 nucleotides align to TRBD1. Unmatched junction bases numbered 7, after V lost 7 bases and J lost 8 bases. CDR3 length equals 13 residues. From germline, CDR1 is SQVTM and CDR2 ANQGSEA. The full variable domain, rest sourced from reference TRBV29-1 and TRBJ1-4, is SAVISQKPSRDICQRGTSLTIQCQVDSQVTMMFWYRQQPGQSLTLIATANQGSEATYESGFVIDKFPISRPNLTFSTLTVSNMSPEDSSIYLCSAGDRGGEKLFFGSGTQLSVL.

The chain has TRBV5-4 and TRBJ2-5; D may be TRBD1 (5 bases). CDR1 is SGHNT, CDR2 YYREEE, per germline (reference sequence). This CDR3 region has 13 residues. V was trimmed by 1 base and J by 5 bases, leaving 9 bases between them. This CDR3 reads CASSLPPGETQYF. The CDR3 nucleotides read TGTGCCAGCAGCTTGCCACCAGGGGAGACCCAGTACTTC.

This clone showed up just a few times. CDR3: CAWASGANTEAFF. The CDR3 DNA follows: TGTGCCTGGGCCAGTGGGGCCAACACTGAAGCTTTCTTT. V and J are TRBV30 and TRBJ1-1, with TRBD1 as a possible D gene (5 bases). The length of the CDR3 is 13 residues. CDR1 is GTSNPN and CDR2 is SVGIG in the germline V gene (reference sequence). Trimming took off 5 bases at V and 2 bases at J, with 12 bases between the two ends.

The V and J genes are TRBV5-1 and TRBJ2-7, with 8 bases identical to TRBD1. The CDR3 runs 15 residues. V lost 5 bases and J lost 1; bases outside the gene matches: 8. CDR1 is SGHRS and CDR2 is YFSETQ in the germline V gene. The CDR3 loop is CASRPQGAPSYEQYF. The CDR3 nucleotides are TGCGCCAGCAGACCTCAGGGGGCGCCTTCCTACGAGCAGTACTTC. Looking up the rest from reference TRBV5-1 and TRBJ2-7 gives the full variable domain: KAGVTQTPRYLIKTRGQQVTLSCSPISGHRSVSWYQQTPGQGLQFLFEYFSETQRNKGNFPGRFSGRQFSNSRSEMNVSTLELGDSALYLCASRPQGAPSYEQYFGPGTRLTVT.

V is TRBV7-9 and J is TRBJ2-7; perhaps TRBD1 as D (5 bases). This CDR3 has 13 residues. V was trimmed by 0 bases and J by 6 bases, leaving 9 bases between them. Per germline, CDR1 SEHNR and CDR2 FQNEAQ (reference sequence). CDR3 protein: CASSLAGAVEQYF. CDR3 sequence (DNA): TGTGCCAGCAGCTTAGCAGGGGCCGTCGAGCAGTACTTC.

The chain links TRBV7-2 to TRBJ2-5, with 7 bases identical to TRBD2. Germline CDR1 SGHTA, CDR2 FQGNSA. V shed 4 bases, J shed 1 base, and the junction held 6 bases outside the gene matches. This CDR3 is 15 amino acids long. The DNA of the CDR3 is TGTGCCAGCAGCTACACTAGCGAGATCCAAGAGACCCAGTACTTC. Protein: CASSYTSEIQETQYF.

The rearrangement uses TRBV29-1 and TRBJ1-1; D is undetermined. V gave up 5 bases and J gave up 0 bases, with 7 bases separating them. Per germline, CDR1 SQVTM and CDR2 ANQGSEA. The CDR3 has 12 amino acids. The CDR3 DNA sequence: TGCAGCGTTTCGCCTATGAACACTGAAGCTTTCTTT. Translation gives CSVSPMNTEAFF.

V is TRBV19 and J is TRBJ1-4; 7 positions match TRBD1. The ends lost 3 bases at V and 5 bases at J; junction bases unmatched: 6. Germline-derived CDR1 and CDR2 are LNHDA and SQIVND (reference sequence). This CDR3 comprises 15 residues. The CDR3 loop reads CASSIRQGRNEKLFF. CDR3 sequence (DNA): TGTGCCAGTAGTATCCGACAGGGCCGGAATGAAAAACTGTTTTTT.

The rearrangement uses TRBV6-2 or TRBV6-3 and TRBJ1-6; D possibly corresponds to TRBD1 (6 bases). With 4 bases removed from V and 7 bases from J, the gap between germline ends came to 14 bases. Germline assignment: CDR1 MNHEY and CDR2 SVGEGT. The CDR3 consists of 15 residues. CDR3 protein: CASSSTQGLNSPLHF. The CDR3 nucleotides are TGTGCCAGCAGTTCCACACAGGGTTTGAATTCACCCCTCCACTTT.